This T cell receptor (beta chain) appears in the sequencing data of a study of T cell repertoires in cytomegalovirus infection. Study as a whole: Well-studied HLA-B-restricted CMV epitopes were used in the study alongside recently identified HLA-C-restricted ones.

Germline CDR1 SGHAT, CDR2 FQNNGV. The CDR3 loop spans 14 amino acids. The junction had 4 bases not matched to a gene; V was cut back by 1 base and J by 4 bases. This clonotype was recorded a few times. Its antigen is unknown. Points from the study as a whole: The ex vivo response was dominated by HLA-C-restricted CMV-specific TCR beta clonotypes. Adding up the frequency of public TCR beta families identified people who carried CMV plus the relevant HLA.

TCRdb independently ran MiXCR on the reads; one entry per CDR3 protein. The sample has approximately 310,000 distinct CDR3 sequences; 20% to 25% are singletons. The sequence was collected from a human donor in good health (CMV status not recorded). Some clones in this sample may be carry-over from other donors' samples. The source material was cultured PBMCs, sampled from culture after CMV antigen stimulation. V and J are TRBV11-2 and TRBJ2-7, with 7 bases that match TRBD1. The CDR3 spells CASSLAPQGYEQYV. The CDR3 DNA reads TGTGCCAGCAGCTTAGCCCCACAGGGGTACGAGCAGTACGTC.